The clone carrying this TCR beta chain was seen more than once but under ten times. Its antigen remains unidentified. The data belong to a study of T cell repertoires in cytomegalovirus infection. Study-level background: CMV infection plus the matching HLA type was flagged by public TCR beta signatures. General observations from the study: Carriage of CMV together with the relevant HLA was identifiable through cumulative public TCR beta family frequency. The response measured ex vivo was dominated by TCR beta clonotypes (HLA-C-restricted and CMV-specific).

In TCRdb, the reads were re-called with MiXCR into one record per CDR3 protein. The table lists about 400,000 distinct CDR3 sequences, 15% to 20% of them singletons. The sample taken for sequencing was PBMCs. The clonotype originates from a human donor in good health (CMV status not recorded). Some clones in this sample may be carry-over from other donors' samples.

In DNA, the CDR3 is TGTGCCAGTAGTGAGGCTGGGACCCGGCAGCCCCAGCATTTT. Its protein product is CASSEAGTRQPQHF. J is TRBJ1-5 and V is TRBV19; tentative D call: TRBD1 (5 bases). Germline V gives CDR1 LNHDA, CDR2 SQIVND (reference sequence). The V gene lost 5 bases and the J gene lost 7 bases, with 15 bases spanning the gap. The CDR3 runs to 14 residues.